A single T cell receptor beta chain is shown here with its context. Its antigen is currently unknown. Clinical symptoms, serum thyroxine and TRAb, thyroid ultrasound and orbital computed tomography together formed the diagnostic basis. The sample comes from a study of T cells in Graves' hyperthyroidism and ophthalmopathy. Study at large: The initial diagnosis was the point when peripheral blood was collected, ahead of any treatment. Study conclusions and caveats: Blood also contained most expanded thyroid clonotypes above 0.001.

V lost 2 bases and J 3 bases, leaving 8 bases between the germline ends. CDR1 and CDR2 from the germline V gene are SGHRS and YFSETQ. The CDR3 has 13 residues. TCR beta CDR3 sequences were amplified from RNA transcripts. TCR CDR3 regions were first amplified by RT-PCR with HTBI primers. Each CDR3 protein gets one entry after TCRdb re-called the multiplex PCR reads with MiXCR. The table shows approximately 610,000 distinct CDR3 sequences, with over 15% occurring only once. The genes are TRBV5-1 and TRBJ1-1; no clear D. Source material: blood. This TCR was sampled from a woman between 18 and 30 years old with Graves' hyperthyroidism. The CDR3 spells CASSLRAHTEAFF. The CDR3 nucleotides read TGCGCCAGCAGCTTACGGGCGCACACTGAAGCTTTCTTT. Full variable domain (outside the CDR3, taken from reference TRBV5-1 and TRBJ1-1): KAGVTQTPRYLIKTRGQQVTLSCSPISGHRSVSWYQQTPGQGLQFLFEYFSETQRNKGNFPGRFSGRQFSNSRSEMNVSTLELGDSALYLCASSLRAHTEAFFGQGTRLTVV.